These 18 T cell receptor beta chains came from one sample sequenced in a study of memory CD4+ T cells and cytomegalovirus serostatus. Single viable CD3+CD4+CD8-CD45RO+ cells were sorted as the memory CD4+ T cells. Profiled with immunoSEQ multiplex PCR; TCRdb holds only in-frame clones, not every one. The sample has 40,000 to 55,000 clones; around 74% are singletons. The sample consisted of memory CD4+ T cells from blood. These receptors all stem from an adult in good health and CMV-seropositive.

The chain carries TRBV2 and TRBJ2-5; maybe TRBD1 (5 bases). V was trimmed by 8 bases and J by 5 bases, leaving 9 bases between them. Germline lookup yields CDR1 SNHLY and CDR2 FYNNEI. The CDR3 is 11 amino acids. The CDR3 DNA is TGTGCCAGCGGGGCCTGGGAGACCCAGTACTTC. Amino acid sequence: CASGAWETQYF.

The CDR3 DNA follows: TGTGCCAGCAGCGTCCGACGCAGGGGGCGCTACTATGGCTACACCTTC. Its translation is CASSVRRRGRYYGYTF. The chain carries TRBV9 and TRBJ1-2; 8 nucleotides match TRBD1. In germline, CDR1 is SGDLS, CDR2 YYNGEE. J lost 3 bases, V lost 2 bases, and 9 bases had no gene match. This CDR3 spans 16 amino acids.

J is TRBJ2-1 and V is TRBV19; D might be TRBD2 (6 bases). This CDR3 contains 16 residues. Deletions cut 5 bases from V and 9 bases from J, with 23 bases between. Germline CDR1 is LNHDA and CDR2 is SQIVND (reference sequence). CDR3 sequence (DNA): TGTGCCAGTAGTGCCGGGGAGGTTCCCTTACATGGTGAGCAGTTCTTC. Translation gives CASSAGEVPLHGEQFF.

The chain combines TRBV7-9 with TRBJ2-7, with D perhaps matching TRBD1 (5 bases). CDR1 is SEHNR, CDR2 FQNEAQ, per germline (reference sequence). The CDR3 has 14 amino acids. Trimming removed 5 bases at V and 5 bases at J, with 16 bases between. The CDR3 loop reads CASSPTAKGNEQYF. CDR3 DNA: TGTGCCAGCAGCCCGACAGCCAAAGGGAACGAGCAGTACTTC.

In this sample, this clone turned up a few times. The chain is built from TRBV25-1 and TRBJ2-2; D perhaps matches TRBD1 (6 bases). This CDR3 is built from 16 residues. The V gene lost 3 bases and the J gene lost 6 bases, with 17 bases spanning the gap. The germline CDR1 and CDR2 sequences are MGHDK and SYGVNS. The CDR3 loop reads CASSDRRQASAGELFF. For the CDR3, the DNA is TGTGCCAGCAGTGACCGCAGACAGGCCTCGGCCGGGGAGCTGTTTTTT.

The V call is TRBV19, the J call TRBJ1-5; no definite D call. Germline CDR1 is LNHDA and CDR2 is SQIVND (reference sequence). Trimming cost V 2 bases and J 0 bases, with 8 bases left between them. The CDR3 length is 15 residues. CDR3 DNA sequence: TGTGCCAGTAGTATACAGGATTATAGCAATCAGCCCCAGCATTTT. This encodes CASSIQDYSNQPQHF.

DNA for the CDR3: TGCGCCAGCAGCTTAAACAGCAACTATGGCTACACCTTC. Translated, it gives CASSLNSNYGYTF. V gene TRBV5-1 combines with J gene TRBJ1-2; D gene uncertain. The V end was cut by 2 bases, the J end by 2 bases, with 7 bases between. The CDR3 extends over 13 amino acids. Germline values: CDR1 SGHRS, CDR2 YFSETQ.

V usage is TRBV5-3 and J usage is TRBJ1-5, with 9 bases aligning to TRBD1. TRBV5-3 is an ORF for which the function is uncertain. V shed 2 bases and J 4 bases; nucleotides not matched to a gene: 16. The CDR3 is 19 residues long. CDR3 residues: CARSFLVEQGAGGNQPQHF. The CDR3 DNA follows: TGTGCCAGAAGCTTCCTCGTGGAACAGGGGGCAGGGGGAAATCAGCCCCAGCATTTT.

The chain employs TRBV6-6 and TRBJ2-5; 10 nucleotides line up with TRBD2. The CDR3 has 15 amino acids. Trimming took 7 bases from V and 5 from J; bases not matched to a gene: 10. In germline, CDR1 is MNHNY, CDR2 SVGAGI (reference sequence). The CDR3 is CASIPIAGGWETQYF. CDR3 nucleotides: TGTGCCAGCATTCCCATAGCGGGGGGATGGGAGACCCAGTACTTC.

This clone was counted once. CDR3 sequence (DNA): TGTGCCAGCAGTGATGTGACTAGCGGGGGCCCGCAGGAGACCCAGTACTTC. Protein sequence: CASSDVTSGGPQETQYF. The chain has TRBV6-1 and TRBJ2-5; 12 nucleotides line up with TRBD2. Losses at the gene ends were 3 bases for V and 5 bases for J; bases not matched to a gene: 10. The CDR3 contains 17 residues. CDR1 and CDR2 (germline): MNHNS, SASEGT.

J is TRBJ2-5 and V is TRBV12-5; D is perhaps TRBD2 (7 bases). The CDR3 is 16 amino acids. CDR1 and CDR2 (germline): LGHNT, FRNRAP. V lost 3 bases and J lost 4, with 18 bases in between. This CDR3 reads CASGFEVGGPTETQYF. For the CDR3, the DNA is TGTGCTAGTGGTTTTGAGGTCGGGGGGCCCACAGAGACCCAGTACTTC.

This clone has a single count. The chain links TRBV5-4 to TRBJ2-3; D tentatively fits TRBD1 or TRBD2 (5 bases each). The V and J ends lost 4 bases and 2 bases respectively, with 11 bases between them. Per the germline V gene, CDR1 is SGHNT and CDR2 is YYREEE (reference sequence). The CDR3 consists of 14 residues. This chain's CDR3 is CASSPPGTTDTQYF. In DNA, the CDR3 is TGTGCCAGCAGCCCTCCCGGGACCACAGATACGCAGTATTTT.

To note about this clone: The junction departs from the called germline gene at one end, perhaps through a read error. The J gene is TRBJ2-5, the V gene TRBV7-7, with D possibly being TRBD1 (6 bases). The length of the CDR3 is 14 residues. Germline values: CDR1 SSHAT, CDR2 FNYEAQ (reference sequence). CDR3 sequence reads: CASSLDRLGETQYF. CDR3 DNA sequence: TGTGCTAGCAGCTTAGACAGGTTAGGTGAGACCCAGTACTTC.

The rearrangement uses TRBV6-1 and TRBJ1-4; TRBD1 matches at 8 bases. The V gene's germline CDR1 is MNHNS and CDR2 SASEGT. After removal of 7 bases from V and 10 bases from J, the junction contained 14 bases not matched to a gene. The CDR3 is 15 residues long. In DNA form, the CDR3 reads TGTGCCAGCACCGCCGGGACAGGCCCTTGGGGAAAACTGTTTTTT. This translates into CASTAGTGPWGKLFF.

J is TRBJ1-1 and V is TRBV5-4, with D possibly TRBD1 on 6 matching bases. Germline V gives CDR1 SGHNT, CDR2 YYREEE (reference sequence). V lost 2 bases to trimming and J lost 0 bases, with 14 bases between them. This CDR3 comprises 16 residues. Here the CDR3 DNA reads TGTGCCAGCAGCTTTCGGGGCAGGGGAATGAACACTGAAGCTTTCTTT. Translated, it gives CASSFRGRGMNTEAFF.

The chain carries TRBV27 and TRBJ1-5, with D uncertain. This CDR3 comprises 10 residues. Trimming shortened V by 8 bases and J by 5 bases, and 4 bases separated the two germline ends. Germline loops: CDR1 MNHEY, CDR2 SMNVEV (reference sequence). This CDR3 is CASHYQPQHF. CDR3 bases: TGTGCCAGCCATTATCAGCCCCAGCATTTT.

This chain links TRBV4-2 with TRBJ2-5; D is uncertain. CDR3 length equals 13 residues. From germline, CDR1 is LGHNA and CDR2 YNFKEQ. The V end was cut by 0 bases, the J end by 2 bases, with 4 bases between. CDR3 nucleotide sequence: TGTGCCAGCAGCCAAGATCGGCAAGAGACCCAGTACTTC. Its translation is CASSQDRQETQYF.

V gene TRBV15 combines with J gene TRBJ1-2; 10 bases match TRBD1. Losses at the gene ends were 1 base for V and 2 bases for J; bases not matched to a gene: 1. This CDR3 spans 15 amino acids. CDR1 and CDR2 from the germline V gene are LNHNV and YYDKDF (reference sequence). The CDR3 sequence: CATSRGGQGNYGYTF. CDR3 in DNA: TGTGCCACCAGCAGAGGGGGACAGGGGAACTATGGCTACACCTTC.